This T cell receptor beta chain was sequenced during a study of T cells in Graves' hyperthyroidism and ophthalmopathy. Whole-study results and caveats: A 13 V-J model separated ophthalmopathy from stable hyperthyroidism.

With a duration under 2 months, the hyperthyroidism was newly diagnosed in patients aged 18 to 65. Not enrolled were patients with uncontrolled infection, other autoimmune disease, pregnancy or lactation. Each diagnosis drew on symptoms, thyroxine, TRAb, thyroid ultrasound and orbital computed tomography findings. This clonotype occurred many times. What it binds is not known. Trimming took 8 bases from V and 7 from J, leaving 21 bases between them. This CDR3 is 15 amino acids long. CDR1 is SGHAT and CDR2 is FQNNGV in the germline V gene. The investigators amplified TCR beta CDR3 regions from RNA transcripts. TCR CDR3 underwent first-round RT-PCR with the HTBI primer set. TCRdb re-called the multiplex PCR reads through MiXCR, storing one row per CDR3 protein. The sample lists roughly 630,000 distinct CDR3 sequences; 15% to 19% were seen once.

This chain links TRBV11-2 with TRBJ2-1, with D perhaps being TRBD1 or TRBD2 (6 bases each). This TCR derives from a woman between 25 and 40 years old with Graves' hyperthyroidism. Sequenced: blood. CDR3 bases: TGTGCCAGCGGGACTCAAGGACAGAGGTCGAATGAGCAGTTCTTC. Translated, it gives CASGTQGQRSNEQFF.